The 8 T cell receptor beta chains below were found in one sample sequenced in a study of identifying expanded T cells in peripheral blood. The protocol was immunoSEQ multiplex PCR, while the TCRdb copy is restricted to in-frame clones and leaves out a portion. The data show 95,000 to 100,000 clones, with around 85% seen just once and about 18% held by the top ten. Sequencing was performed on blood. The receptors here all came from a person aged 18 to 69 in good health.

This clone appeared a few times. The CDR3 bases are TGTGCCAGCAGACCGCGGCCTGAACGAACCTACGAGCAGTACTTC. Protein product: CASRPRPERTYEQYF. The V call is TRBV6-5, the J call TRBJ2-7; D gene unclear. The CDR3 is 15 residues long. Germline CDR1 reads MNHEY; CDR2 reads SVGAGI. Deletions cut 6 bases from V and 2 bases from J, with 17 bases between.

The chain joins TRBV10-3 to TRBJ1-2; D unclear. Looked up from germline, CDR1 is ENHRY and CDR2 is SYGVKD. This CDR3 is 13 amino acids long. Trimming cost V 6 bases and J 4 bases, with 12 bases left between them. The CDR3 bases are TGTGCCATCAGCCCGACGGAACCCTATGGCTACACCTTC. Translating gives CAISPTEPYGYTF.

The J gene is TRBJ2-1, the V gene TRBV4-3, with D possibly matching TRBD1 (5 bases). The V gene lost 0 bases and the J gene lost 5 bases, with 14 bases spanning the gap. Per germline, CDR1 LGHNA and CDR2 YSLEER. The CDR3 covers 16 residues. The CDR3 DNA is TGCGCCAGCAGCCAAGATCTCGGCCGCAGGGACAATGAGCAGTTCTTC. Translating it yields CASSQDLGRRDNEQFF.

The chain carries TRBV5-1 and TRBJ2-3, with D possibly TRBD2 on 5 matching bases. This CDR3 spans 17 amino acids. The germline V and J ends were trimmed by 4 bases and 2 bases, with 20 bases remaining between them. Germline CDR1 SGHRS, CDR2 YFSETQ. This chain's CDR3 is CASSNSGTSKVTDTQYF. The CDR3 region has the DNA TGCGCCAGCAGCAACTCCGGCACTAGTAAGGTCACAGATACGCAGTATTTT.

The CDR3 DNA follows: TGTGCCAGCAGCCTCGCGGGTAGGGGGGCCAACGTCCTGACTTTC. Protein: CASSLAGRGANVLTF. The chain couples TRBV27 to TRBJ2-6; maybe TRBD2 (5 bases). The CDR3 sequence is 15 residues long. The V end was cut by 6 bases, the J end by 4 bases, with 13 bases between. Germline V gives CDR1 MNHEY, CDR2 SMNVEV (reference sequence).

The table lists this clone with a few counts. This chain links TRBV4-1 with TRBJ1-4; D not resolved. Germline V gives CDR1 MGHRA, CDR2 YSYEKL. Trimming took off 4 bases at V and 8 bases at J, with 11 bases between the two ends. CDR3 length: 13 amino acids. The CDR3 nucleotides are TGCGCCAGCAGCCGTCCATACCAGGAAAAACTGTTTTTT. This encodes CASSRPYQEKLFF.

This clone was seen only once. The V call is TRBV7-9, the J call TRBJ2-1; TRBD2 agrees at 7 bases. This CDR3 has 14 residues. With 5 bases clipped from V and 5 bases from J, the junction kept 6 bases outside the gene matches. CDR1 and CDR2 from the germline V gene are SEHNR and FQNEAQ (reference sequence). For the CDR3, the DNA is TGTGCCAGCAGCGACAATCTAGCGGACAATGAGCAGTTCTTC. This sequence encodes CASSDNLADNEQFF.

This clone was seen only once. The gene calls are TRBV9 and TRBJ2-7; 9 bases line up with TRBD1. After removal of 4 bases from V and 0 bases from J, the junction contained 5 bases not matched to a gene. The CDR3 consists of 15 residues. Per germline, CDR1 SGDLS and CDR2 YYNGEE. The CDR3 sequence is CASSIRQGGSYEQYF. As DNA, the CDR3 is TGTGCCAGCAGCATAAGACAGGGGGGCTCCTACGAGCAGTACTTC.